This T cell receptor beta chain was recovered during a study of blood T cells in healthy people across ages. Study conclusions and caveats: Estimates drawn from one million T cells were deemed to understate diversity.

Healthy individuals of Caucasian origin from Russia, aged roughly 6 to 95, served as donors. Using a J-beta primer mix together with a sample-barcoded 5' primer, a second PCR was run for about 6 to 12 cycles. TCRdb re-derived calls from the 5' RACE reads in MiXCR, one entry per CDR3 protein. Found here are fewer than 1,200,000 distinct CDR3 sequences, roughly a quarter of them singletons; the top ten hold 0.65% to 0.95%. Per the germline V gene, CDR1 is DFQATT and CDR2 is SNEGSKA (reference sequence). CDR3 size: 15 residues. With 5 bases clipped from V and 3 bases from J, the junction kept 9 bases outside the gene matches. This clonotype was seen a handful of times. The antigen is undetermined. These data also featured in a second study, about T cells of mothers and their children. That investigation notes: A few healthy Caucasian mothers served as donors, and their six children did as well. For related and unrelated pairs alike, thymic selection shapes TCR recombination output similarly.

The sample taken for sequencing was blood. The chain uses TRBV20-1 and TRBJ2-3; TRBD1 matches 9 bases. The sequence was obtained from a girl aged 2 to 10 in good health. In DNA, the CDR3 is TGCAGTGCTGTGGCCGGGACAGGGATTACAGATACGCAGTATTTT. Protein: CSAVAGTGITDTQYF.